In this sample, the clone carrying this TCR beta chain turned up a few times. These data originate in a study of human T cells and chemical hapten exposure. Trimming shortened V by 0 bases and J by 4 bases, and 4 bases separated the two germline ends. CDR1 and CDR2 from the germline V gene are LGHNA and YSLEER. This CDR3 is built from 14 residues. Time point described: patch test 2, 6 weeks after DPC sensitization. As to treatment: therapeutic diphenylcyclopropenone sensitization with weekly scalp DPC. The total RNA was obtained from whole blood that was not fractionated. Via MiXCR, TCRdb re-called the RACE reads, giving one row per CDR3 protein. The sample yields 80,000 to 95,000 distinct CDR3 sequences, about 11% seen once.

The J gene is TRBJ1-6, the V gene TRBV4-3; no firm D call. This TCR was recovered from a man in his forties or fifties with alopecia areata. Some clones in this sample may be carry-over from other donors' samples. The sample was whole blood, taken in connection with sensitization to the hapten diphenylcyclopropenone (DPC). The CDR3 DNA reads TGCGCCAGCAGCCAAGATGTTTATAATTCACCCCTCCACTTT. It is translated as CASSQDVYNSPLHF.